Listed here are 12 T cell receptor beta chains from one sample, sequenced in a study of blood T cell repertoires in COVID-19. Repertoires were generated with immunoSEQ multiplex PCR, while TCRdb's copy carries only in-frame clones and drops some. This repertoire shows 150,000 or so clones, 87% found once; its top ten account for over 4.5%. Sequences were obtained from peripheral blood. These receptor sequences come from a human donor in a cohort sampled during active COVID-19.

The J gene is TRBJ2-1, the V gene TRBV28, with D hard to call. The CDR3 contains 13 residues. The germline V gene has CDR1 MDHEN and CDR2 SYDVKM. V lost 1 base to trimming and J lost 5 bases, with 6 bases between them. The CDR3 spells CASSLLQHNEQFF. Here the CDR3 DNA reads TGTGCCAGCAGTTTATTACAGCACAATGAGCAGTTCTTC.

This clone was seen just once. The chain links TRBV28 to TRBJ1-4, with D uncertain. The CDR3 length is 14 residues. V was shortened by 4 bases and J by 5 bases, with 11 bases between the two germline ends. Germline V gene sequence: CDR1 MDHEN, CDR2 SYDVKM. The CDR3 coding sequence is TGTGCCAGCAGTTGGGAGCCCCGAAATGAAAAACTGTTTTTT. It encodes CASSWEPRNEKLFF.

The rearrangement joins TRBV28 to TRBJ1-2, with a possible D match to TRBD1 (5 bases). The CDR3 is 12 residues long. The V end lost 1 base, the J end lost 8 bases, and 8 bases lay between the germline ends. Per the germline V gene, CDR1 is MDHEN and CDR2 is SYDVKM. CDR3 region: CASSLLRGGYTF. DNA for the CDR3: TGTGCCAGCAGTTTATTGCGGGGGGGCTACACCTTC.

This clone occurred a few times. V usage is TRBV30 and J usage is TRBJ2-1; no definite D call. V was shortened by 2 bases and J by 3 bases, with 14 bases between the two germline ends. CDR1 is GTSNPN and CDR2 is SVGIG in the germline V gene (reference sequence). The CDR3 sequence is 15 residues long. CDR3 in DNA: TGTGCCTGGAGTAAGGCTAGAGGAAACTACAATGAGCAGTTCTTC. It encodes CAWSKARGNYNEQFF.

The rearrangement links TRBV15 to TRBJ2-7, with a weak D call TRBD2 (5 bases). With 0 bases removed from V and 2 bases from J, the gap between germline ends came to 20 bases. The CDR3 totals 18 residues. CDR1 is LNHNV, CDR2 YYDKDF, per germline (reference sequence). CDR3 bases: TGTGCCACCAGCAGAGATCTTTCGTGGAGAAGGGAGACCTACGAGCAGTACTTC. Encoded protein: CATSRDLSWRRETYEQYF.

V gene TRBV3-1 (or the pseudogene TRBV3-2) combines with J gene TRBJ2-7; weak D call: TRBD2 (7 bases). In germline, CDR1 is LGHDT, CDR2 YNNKEL (reference sequence). V was pared by 3 bases and J by 4 bases, with 16 bases between. The CDR3 consists of 15 residues. The CDR3 loop reads CASSQKLAGAYEQYF. CDR3 nucleotides: TGTGCCAGCAGCCAGAAACTGGCGGGGGCTTACGAGCAGTACTTC.

This sequence joins TRBV19 and TRBJ1-5, with TRBD1 matching over 7 bases. The CDR3 contains 17 residues. Germline assignment: CDR1 LNHDA and CDR2 SQIVND (reference sequence). Losses at the gene ends were 9 bases for V and 0 bases for J; bases not matched to a gene: 14. CDR3 sequence reads: CASGRQGTSNSNQPQHF. The CDR3 DNA sequence: TGTGCCAGCGGCAGACAGGGAACTTCAAATAGCAATCAGCCCCAGCATTTT.

The V gene is TRBV6-5, the J gene TRBJ1-3; D gene unclear. V shed 7 bases and J shed 4 bases, with 17 bases lying between them. CDR3 size: 15 residues. CDR1 and CDR2 from the germline V gene are MNHEY and SVGAGI. CDR3 nucleotides: TGTGCCAGCACATTGGAGAGTGTCGGAGGAAACACCATATATTTT. Translated, it gives CASTLESVGGNTIYF.

The V call is TRBV6-5, the J call TRBJ2-5; D might be TRBD2 (6 bases). CDR1 and CDR2 from the germline V gene are MNHEY and SVGAGI. V was trimmed by 7 bases and J by 5 bases, leaving 14 bases between them. The CDR3 loop spans 13 amino acids. CDR3 sequence reads: CASTEGPRETQYF. CDR3 DNA sequence: TGTGCCAGCACGGAGGGCCCTCGGGAGACCCAGTACTTC.

Details on this clone: This sample also contains other DNA sequences that code for the same CDR3. The rearrangement joins TRBV7-3 to TRBJ2-3, with 9 bases fitting TRBD2. Germline CDR1 reads SGHTA; CDR2 reads FQGTGA. The CDR3 is made up of 15 amino acids. V lost 5 bases and J lost 0; bases outside the gene matches: 3. The CDR3 loop reads CASSRSGGSTDTQYF. The CDR3 bases are TGTGCCAGCAGCCGTAGCGGGGGCAGCACAGATACGCAGTATTTT. The variable domain in full, completed from reference TRBV7-3 and TRBJ2-3, reads GAGVSQTPSNKVTEKGKYVELRCDPISGHTALYWYRQSLGQGPEFLIYFQGTGAADDSGLPNDRFFAVRPEGSVSTLKIQRTERGDSAVYLCASSRSGGSTDTQYFGPGTRLTVL.

A single count supports this clone. The chain has TRBV4-3 and TRBJ2-7, with 8 bases matching TRBD2. The CDR3 totals 14 residues. The V segment lost 3 bases and the J segment 0 bases; nucleotides outside the gene matches: 1. Germline values: CDR1 LGHNA, CDR2 YSLEER. Here the CDR3 DNA reads TGCGCCAGCAGCCACGGGGGGGACTCCTACGAGCAGTACTTC. Translating gives CASSHGGDSYEQYF.

V and J are TRBV5-6 and TRBJ2-7; 8 positions agree with TRBD2. V lost 0 bases and J lost 7; bases outside the gene matches: 9. Looked up from germline, CDR1 is SGHDT and CDR2 is YYEEEE. This CDR3 has 15 residues. CDR3: CASSLARGAQEEQYF. The CDR3 DNA reads as TGTGCCAGCAGCTTGGCGCGGGGGGCTCAAGAAGAGCAGTACTTC.